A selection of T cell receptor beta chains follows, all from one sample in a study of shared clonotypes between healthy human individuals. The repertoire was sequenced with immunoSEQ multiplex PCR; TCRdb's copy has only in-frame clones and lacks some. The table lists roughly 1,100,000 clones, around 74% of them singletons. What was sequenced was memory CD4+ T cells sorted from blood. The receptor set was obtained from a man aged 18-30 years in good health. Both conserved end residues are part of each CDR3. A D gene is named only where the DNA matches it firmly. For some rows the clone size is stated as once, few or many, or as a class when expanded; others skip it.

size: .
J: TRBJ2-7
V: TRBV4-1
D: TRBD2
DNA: TGCGCCAGCAGCCAAGAAGCGGGAAGAACTAGAGAGCAGTACTTC
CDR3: CASSQEAGRTREQYF

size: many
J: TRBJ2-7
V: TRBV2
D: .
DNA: TGTGCCAGCAGTGAATATGAGGGAACAGGGAGAAACGAGCAGTACTTC
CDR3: CASSEYEGTGRNEQYF

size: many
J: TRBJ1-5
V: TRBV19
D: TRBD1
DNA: TGTGCCAGTAGCCCCCGACAGGGCCTGAGCAATCAGCCCCAGCATTTT
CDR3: CASSPRQGLSNQPQHF

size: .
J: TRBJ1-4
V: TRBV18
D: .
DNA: TGTGCCAGCTCACCCGGACAGTCCGGAGGGGAAAAACTGTTTTTT
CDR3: CASSPGQSGGEKLFF

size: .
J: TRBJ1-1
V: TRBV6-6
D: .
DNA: TGTGCCAGCAGTTACTCACCGACAGCGAACACTGAAGCTTTCTTT
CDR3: CASSYSPTANTEAFF

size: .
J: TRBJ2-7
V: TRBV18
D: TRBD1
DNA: TGTGCCAGCTCCCGGGACAGCTCCTACGAGCAGTACTTC
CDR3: CASSRDSSYEQYF

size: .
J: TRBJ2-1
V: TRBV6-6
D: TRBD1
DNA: TGTGCCACCCAGTTAGGGACGGGACAGGGGAAGAATGAGCAGTTCTTC
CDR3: CATQLGTGQGKNEQFF

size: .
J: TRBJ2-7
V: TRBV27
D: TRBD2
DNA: TGTGCCAGCAGTAAGCGCGGGGGGGCCAGCTCCTACGAGCAGTACTTC
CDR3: CASSKRGGASSYEQYF

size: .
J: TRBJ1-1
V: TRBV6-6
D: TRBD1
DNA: TGTGCCAGCAGACAGGGGGCCATGAACACTGAAGCTTTCTTT
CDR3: CASRQGAMNTEAFF

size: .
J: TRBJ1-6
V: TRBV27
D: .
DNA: TGTGCCAGCAGTTTGTTGGGGGCGACCTATAATTCACCCCTCCACTTT
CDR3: CASSLLGATYNSPLHF

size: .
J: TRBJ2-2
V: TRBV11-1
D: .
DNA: TGTGCCAGCAGCACAAACGGGGGCCGGGAGCTGTTTTTT
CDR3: CASSTNGGRELFF

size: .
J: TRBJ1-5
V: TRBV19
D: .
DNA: TGTGCCAGCATACAGGGCTCCGAGAGCAATCAGCCCCAGCATTTT
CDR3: CASIQGSESNQPQHF

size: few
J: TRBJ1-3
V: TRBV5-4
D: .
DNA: TGTGCCAGCAGCTTACCGGGGCCTGGAAACACCATATATTTT
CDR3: CASSLPGPGNTIYF

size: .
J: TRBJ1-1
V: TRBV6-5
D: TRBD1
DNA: TGTGCCAGCAGTCCACAGGGGTACACTGAAGCTTTCTTT
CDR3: CASSPQGYTEAFF

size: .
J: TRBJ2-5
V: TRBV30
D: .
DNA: TGTGCCTCCCTGGGGAGAGGGAGAGAGACCCAGTACTTC
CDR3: CASLGRGRETQYF

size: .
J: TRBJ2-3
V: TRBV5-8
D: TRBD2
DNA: TGTGCCAGCAGAGAACCGGGACTAGCGGGCACAGATACGCAGTATTTT
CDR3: CASREPGLAGTDTQYF

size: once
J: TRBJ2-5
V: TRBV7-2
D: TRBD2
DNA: TGTGCCAGCAGCACGGGACTAGCGGGAGGGGGAGAGACCCAGTACTTC
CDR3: CASSTGLAGGGETQYF

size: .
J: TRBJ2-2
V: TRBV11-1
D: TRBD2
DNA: TGTGCCAGCAGCTTAGCTTGGTCTAGCGGGCCACGCACCGGGGAGCTGTTTTTT
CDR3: CASSLAWSSGPRTGELFF

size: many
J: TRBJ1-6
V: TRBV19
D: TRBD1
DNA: TGTGCCAGTAGTATACTTCAGGGGGCAATATCACCCCTCCACTTT
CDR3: CASSILQGAISPLHF

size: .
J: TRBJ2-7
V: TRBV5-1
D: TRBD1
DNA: TGCGCCAGCAGCTTGGGTGGGACAGCCGCCTACGAGCAGTACTTC
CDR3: CASSLGGTAAYEQYF

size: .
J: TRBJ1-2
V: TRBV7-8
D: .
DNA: TGTGCCAGCAGCTTGCAGGAGGGCAGCTATGGCTACACCTTC
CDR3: CASSLQEGSYGYTF

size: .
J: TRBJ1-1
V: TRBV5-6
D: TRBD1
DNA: TGTGCCAGCAGCCCCGACAGGGGCGCCGGTCGGAACACTGAAGCTTTCTTT
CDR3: CASSPDRGAGRNTEAFF

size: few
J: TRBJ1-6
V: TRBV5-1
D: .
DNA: TGCGCCAGCAGCTTGGCCAGGGCAGGGAGGGATTCACCCCTCCACTTT
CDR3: CASSLARAGRDSPLHF

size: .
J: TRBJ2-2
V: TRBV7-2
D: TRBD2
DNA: TGTGCCAGCAGCTTAGCGAGCGGGGGTGGAACCGGGGAGCTGTTTTTT
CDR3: CASSLASGGGTGELFF

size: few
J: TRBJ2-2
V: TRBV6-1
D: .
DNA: TGTGCCAGTCCCCGAAACAGTGGCAACACCGGGGAGCTGTTTTTT
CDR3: CASPRNSGNTGELFF

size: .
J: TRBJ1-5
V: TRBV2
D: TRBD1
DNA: TGTGCCAGCAGTTATAGGACAGGAATCAATCAGCCCCAGCATTTT
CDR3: CASSYRTGINQPQHF

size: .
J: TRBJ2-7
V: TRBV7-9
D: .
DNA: TGTGCCAGCAGCCCATCGACTGGGACCTACGAGCAGTACTTC
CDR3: CASSPSTGTYEQYF

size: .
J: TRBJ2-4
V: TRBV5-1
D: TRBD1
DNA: TGCGCCAGCAGGAGACAGGGAAGTCACATTCAGTACTTC
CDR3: CASRRQGSHIQYF

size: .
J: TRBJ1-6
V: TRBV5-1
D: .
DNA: TGCGCCAGCAGCTTGGATCCAGGGGCGGCTAATTCACCCCTCCACTTT
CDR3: CASSLDPGAANSPLHF

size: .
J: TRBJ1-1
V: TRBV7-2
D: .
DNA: TGTGCCAGCAGCTTAGACAGGGTCGGGAACACTGAAGCTTTCTTT
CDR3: CASSLDRVGNTEAFF

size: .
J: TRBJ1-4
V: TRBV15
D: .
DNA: TGTGCCACCAGCAGTTTGGAACCCTGGGAGGAAAAACTGTTTTTT
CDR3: CATSSLEPWEEKLFF

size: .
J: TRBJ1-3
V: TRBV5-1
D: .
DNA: TGCGCCAGCAGCCTTCTAGGCCAGGGCTCCCAGGTGAAGGCCGGAAACACCATATATTTT
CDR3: CASSLLGQGSQVKAGNTIYF

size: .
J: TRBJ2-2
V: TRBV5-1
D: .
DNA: TGCGCCAGCAGCCAGTTAGACAGCGCGAACACCGGGGAGCTGTTTTTT
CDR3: CASSQLDSANTGELFF

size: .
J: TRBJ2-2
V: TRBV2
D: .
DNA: TGTGCCAGCAGTCGGGACCAAGGTCCCGGGGAGCTGTTTTTT
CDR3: CASSRDQGPGELFF

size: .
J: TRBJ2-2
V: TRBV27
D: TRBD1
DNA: TGTGCCAGCAGAGTAGGGGACAGGGGTTTCGGGGAGCTGTTTTTT
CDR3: CASRVGDRGFGELFF

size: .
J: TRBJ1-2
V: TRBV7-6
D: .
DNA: TGTGCCAGCAGCTTGGCAGGGGAAGGCTATGGCTACACCTTC
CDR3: CASSLAGEGYGYTF

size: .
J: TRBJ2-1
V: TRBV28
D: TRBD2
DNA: TGTGCCAGCACCTTGGGACTAGTAACCAATGAGCAGTTCTTC
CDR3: CASTLGLVTNEQFF

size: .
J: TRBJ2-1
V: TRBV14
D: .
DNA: TGTGCCAGCAGCCAAGATCGATCGGGGGACACTGAGCAGTTCTTC
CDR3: CASSQDRSGDTEQFF

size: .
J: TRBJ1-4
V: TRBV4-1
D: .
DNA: TGCGCCAGCAGCCCTCAGCTGGCTAATGAAAAACTGTTTTTT
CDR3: CASSPQLANEKLFF

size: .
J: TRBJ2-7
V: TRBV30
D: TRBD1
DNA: TGTGCCTGGACTCCGGGACAGGGGTACGAGCAGTACTTC
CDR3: CAWTPGQGYEQYF

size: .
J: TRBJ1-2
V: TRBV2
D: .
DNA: TGTGCCAGCAGTGACGGGCTGGGGGGCGAATTGGCGAGAGGCTACACCTTC
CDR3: CASSDGLGGELARGYTF

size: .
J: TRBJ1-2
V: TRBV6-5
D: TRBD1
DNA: TGTGCCAGCAGTCGTTTAGGGACAGGCAACGCCGGCTACACCTTC
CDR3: CASSRLGTGNAGYTF

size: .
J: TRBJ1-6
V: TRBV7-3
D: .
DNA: TGTGCCAGCAGCTTAGGGCAGCCTCAAACGGGGTCACCCCTCCACTTT
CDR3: CASSLGQPQTGSPLHF

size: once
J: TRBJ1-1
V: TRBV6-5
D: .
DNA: TGTGCCACAGGGAGGTTCATGAACACTGAAGCTTTCTTT
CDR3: CATGRFMNTEAFF

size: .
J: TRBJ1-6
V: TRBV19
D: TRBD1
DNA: TGTGCCAGTAGTGTCGGGACAGGGGATAATTCACCCCTCCACTTT
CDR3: CASSVGTGDNSPLHF

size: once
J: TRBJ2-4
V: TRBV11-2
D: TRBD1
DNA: TGTGCCAGCAGTTTTACAGGGGGCCCCCTAGCCAAAAACATTCAGTACTTC
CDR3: CASSFTGGPLAKNIQYF

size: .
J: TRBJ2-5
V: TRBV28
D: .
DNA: TGTGCCAGCAGTTTAGGACGGGAAGAGACCCAGTACTTC
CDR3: CASSLGREETQYF

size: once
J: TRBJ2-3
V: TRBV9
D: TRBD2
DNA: TGTGCCAGCAGCGTAAGAGCGGGGGGGAGAACAGATACGCAGTATTTT
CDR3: CASSVRAGGRTDTQYF

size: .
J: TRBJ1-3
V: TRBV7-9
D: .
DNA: TGTGCCAGCAGCCAAGTAGCAGGTTTTGGAAACACCATATATTTT
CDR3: CASSQVAGFGNTIYF

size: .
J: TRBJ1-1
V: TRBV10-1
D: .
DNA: TGCGCCAGCAGTGAGTCCAGGAACACTGAAGCTTTCTTT
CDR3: CASSESRNTEAFF

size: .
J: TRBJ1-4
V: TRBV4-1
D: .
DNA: TGCGCCAGCAGCCAGGCCCCCGCGGGTTGGGAAAAACTGTTTTTT
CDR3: CASSQAPAGWEKLFF

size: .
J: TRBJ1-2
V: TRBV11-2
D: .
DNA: TGTGCCAGCAGCTTAGATCCCCTAGGCTACACCTTC
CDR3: CASSLDPLGYTF

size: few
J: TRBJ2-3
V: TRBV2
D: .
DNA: TGTGCCAGCAGTGAATGGGGGCCAGATACGCAGTATTTT
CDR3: CASSEWGPDTQYF

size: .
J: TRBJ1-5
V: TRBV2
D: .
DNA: TGTGCCAGCAGTGGAGAGGGTAGTCAGCCCCAGCATTTT
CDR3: CASSGEGSQPQHF

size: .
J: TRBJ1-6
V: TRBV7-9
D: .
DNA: TGTGCCAGCAGCTTAGCCCCGGCCTCGGGGGGTAATTCACCCCTCCACTTT
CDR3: CASSLAPASGGNSPLHF

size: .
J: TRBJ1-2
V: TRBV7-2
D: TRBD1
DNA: TGTGCCAGCAGCTTAGCGCTGGGGACAGGTCCTGGGGGCTACACCTTC
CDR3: CASSLALGTGPGGYTF

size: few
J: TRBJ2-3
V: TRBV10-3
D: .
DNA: TGTGCCATGGCGGAAGGGGGGCGGTTAGGCACAGATACGCAGTATTTT
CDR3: CAMAEGGRLGTDTQYF